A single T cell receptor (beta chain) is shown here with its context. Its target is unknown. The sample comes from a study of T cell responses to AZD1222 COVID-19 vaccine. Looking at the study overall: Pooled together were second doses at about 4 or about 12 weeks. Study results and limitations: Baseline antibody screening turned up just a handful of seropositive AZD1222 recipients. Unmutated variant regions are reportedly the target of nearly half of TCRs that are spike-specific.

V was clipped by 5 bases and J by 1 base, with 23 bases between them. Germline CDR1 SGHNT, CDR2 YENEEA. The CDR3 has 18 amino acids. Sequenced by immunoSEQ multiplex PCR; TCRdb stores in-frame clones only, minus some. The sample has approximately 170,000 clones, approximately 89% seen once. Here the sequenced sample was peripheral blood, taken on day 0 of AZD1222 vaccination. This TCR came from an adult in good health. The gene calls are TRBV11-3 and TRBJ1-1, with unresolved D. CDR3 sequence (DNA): TGTGCCAGCAGCCTTAGTGGGTTATTTGGGCTCAAGAACACTGAAGCTTTCTTT. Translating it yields CASSLSGLFGLKNTEAFF.